This TCR beta chain comes out of a study of T cell responses to AZD1222 COVID-19 vaccine. Turning to this clone: The antigen remains undetermined.

Both about-4-week and about-12-week second-dose recipients were combined. Study results and limitations: Rises in breadth and depth of Spike-specific TCRs came after two AZD1222 doses.

The CDR3 loop spans 14 amino acids. Looked up from germline, CDR1 is LNHDA and CDR2 is SQIVND (reference sequence). V shed 4 bases, J shed 2 bases, and the junction held 1 base outside the gene matches. The repertoire was sequenced with immunoSEQ multiplex PCR; TCRdb's copy has only in-frame clones and lacks some. The profile shows 85,000 to 90,000 clones, 85% to 90% of them singletons. This sequence originates from an adult who received the AZD1222 COVID-19 vaccine. The source was peripheral blood, collected 28 days after the second AZD1222 dose. This chain joins TRBV19 and TRBJ2-7, with 11 bases matching TRBD1. The CDR3 sequence is CASSKDRGPYEQYF. The CDR3 coding sequence is TGTGCCAGTAGTAAGGACAGGGGGCCCTACGAGCAGTACTTC.